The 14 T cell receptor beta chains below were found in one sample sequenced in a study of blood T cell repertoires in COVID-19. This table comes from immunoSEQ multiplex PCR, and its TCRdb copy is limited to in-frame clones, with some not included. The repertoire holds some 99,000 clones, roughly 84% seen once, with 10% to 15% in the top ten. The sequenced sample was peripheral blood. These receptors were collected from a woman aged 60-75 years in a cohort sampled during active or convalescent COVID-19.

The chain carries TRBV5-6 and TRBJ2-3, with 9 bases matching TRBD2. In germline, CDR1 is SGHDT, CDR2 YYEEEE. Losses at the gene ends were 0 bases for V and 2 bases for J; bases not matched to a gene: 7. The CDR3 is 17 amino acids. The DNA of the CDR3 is TGTGCCAGCAGCTTGGCCACAGCGGGGGGCTACACAGATACGCAGTATTTT. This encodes CASSLATAGGYTDTQYF.

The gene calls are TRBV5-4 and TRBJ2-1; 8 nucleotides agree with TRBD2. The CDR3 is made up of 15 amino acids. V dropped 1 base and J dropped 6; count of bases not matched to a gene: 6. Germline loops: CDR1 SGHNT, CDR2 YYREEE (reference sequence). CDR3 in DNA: TGTGCCAGCAGCTTGTCCGGGAGGGCCGTCAATGAGCAGTTCTTC. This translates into CASSLSGRAVNEQFF. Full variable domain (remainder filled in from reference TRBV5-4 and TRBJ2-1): ETGVTQSPTHLIKTRGQQVTLRCSSQSGHNTVSWYQQALGQGPQFIFQYYREEENGRGNFPPRFSGLQFPNYSSELNVNALELDDSALYLCASSLSGRAVNEQFFGPGTRLTVL.

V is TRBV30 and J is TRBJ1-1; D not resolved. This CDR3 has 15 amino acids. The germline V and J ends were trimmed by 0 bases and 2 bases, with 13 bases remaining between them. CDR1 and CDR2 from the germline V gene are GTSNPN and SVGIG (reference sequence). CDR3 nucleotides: TGTGCCTGGAGTGTACGAGGGCACCAAAACACTGAAGCTTTCTTT. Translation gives CAWSVRGHQNTEAFF.

The CDR3 DNA reads TGTGCCAGCACGGGCCGGACAGGGGCTAATGAAAAACTGTTTTTT. Amino acid sequence: CASTGRTGANEKLFF. This sequence joins TRBV6-5 and TRBJ1-4; 9 nucleotides line up with TRBD1. Germline V gene sequence: CDR1 MNHEY, CDR2 SVGAGI. J gave up 3 bases and V 7 bases, and 6 bases lay outside the gene matches. This CDR3 region has 15 residues.

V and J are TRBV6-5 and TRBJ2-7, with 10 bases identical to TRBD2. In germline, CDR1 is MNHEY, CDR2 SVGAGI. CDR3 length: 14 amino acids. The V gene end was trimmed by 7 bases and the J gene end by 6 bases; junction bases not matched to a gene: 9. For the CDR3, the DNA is TGTGCCAGCAATCAGCCCGGACTAGCGGCCGAGCAGTACTTC. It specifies CASNQPGLAAEQYF.

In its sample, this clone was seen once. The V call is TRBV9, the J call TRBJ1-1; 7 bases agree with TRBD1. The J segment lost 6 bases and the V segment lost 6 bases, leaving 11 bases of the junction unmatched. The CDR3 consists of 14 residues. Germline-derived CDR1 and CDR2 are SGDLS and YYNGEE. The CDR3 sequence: CASTTQGGDAEAFF. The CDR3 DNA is TGTGCCAGCACCACGCAGGGGGGAGACGCTGAAGCTTTCTTT.

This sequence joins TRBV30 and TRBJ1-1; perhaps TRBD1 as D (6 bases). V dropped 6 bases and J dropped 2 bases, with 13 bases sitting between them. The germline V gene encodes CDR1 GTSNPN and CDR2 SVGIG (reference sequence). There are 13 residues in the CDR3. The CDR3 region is CACQGQPNTEAFF. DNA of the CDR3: TGTGCCTGTCAAGGACAGCCTAACACTGAAGCTTTCTTT.

The CDR3 loop is CASSWMEGDTYEQYF. The DNA for the CDR3 is TGTGCCAGCAGCTGGATGGAGGGTGATACCTACGAGCAGTACTTC. The V and J genes are TRBV5-4 and TRBJ2-7, with D perhaps TRBD2 (6 bases). V lost 3 bases and J lost 2, with 15 bases in between. This CDR3 region has 15 residues. The germline V gene has CDR1 SGHNT and CDR2 YYREEE (reference sequence).

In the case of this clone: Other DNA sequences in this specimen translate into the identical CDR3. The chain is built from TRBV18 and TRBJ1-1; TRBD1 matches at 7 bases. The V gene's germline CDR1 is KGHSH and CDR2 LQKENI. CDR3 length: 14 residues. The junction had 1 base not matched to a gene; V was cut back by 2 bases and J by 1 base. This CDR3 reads CASSPGTANTEAFF. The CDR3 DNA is TGTGCCAGCTCACCAGGGACAGCGAACACTGAAGCTTTCTTT.

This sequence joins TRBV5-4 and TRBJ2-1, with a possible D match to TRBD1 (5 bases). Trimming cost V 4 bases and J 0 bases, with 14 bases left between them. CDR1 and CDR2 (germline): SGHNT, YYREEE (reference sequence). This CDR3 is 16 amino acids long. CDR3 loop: CASSMDKTISYNEQFF. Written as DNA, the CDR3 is TGTGCCAGCAGCATGGACAAAACCATCTCCTACAATGAGCAGTTCTTC.

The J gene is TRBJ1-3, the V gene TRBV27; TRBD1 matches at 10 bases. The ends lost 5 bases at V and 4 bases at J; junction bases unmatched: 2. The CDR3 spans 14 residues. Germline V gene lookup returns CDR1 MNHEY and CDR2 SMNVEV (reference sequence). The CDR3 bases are TGTGCCAGCAGTAGACAGGGGGCAGGAAACACCATATATTTT. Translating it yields CASSRQGAGNTIYF.

CDR3 sequence reads: CASSLQGGVYEQYF. CDR3 DNA: TGTGCCAGCAGCTTGCAGGGGGGTGTCTACGAGCAGTACTTC. The chain employs TRBV7-8 and TRBJ2-7, with TRBD1 as a possible D gene (7 bases). V was pared by 3 bases and J by 3 bases, with 12 bases between. Germline V gives CDR1 SGHVS, CDR2 FQNEAQ. CDR3 length: 14 amino acids.

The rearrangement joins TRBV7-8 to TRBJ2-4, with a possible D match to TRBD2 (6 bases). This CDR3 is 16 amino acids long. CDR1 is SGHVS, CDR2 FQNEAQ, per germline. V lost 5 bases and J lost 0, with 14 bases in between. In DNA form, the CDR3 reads TGTGCCAGCAGCAAAGTGGGGGGATTAGCCAAAAACATTCAGTACTTC. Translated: CASSKVGGLAKNIQYF.

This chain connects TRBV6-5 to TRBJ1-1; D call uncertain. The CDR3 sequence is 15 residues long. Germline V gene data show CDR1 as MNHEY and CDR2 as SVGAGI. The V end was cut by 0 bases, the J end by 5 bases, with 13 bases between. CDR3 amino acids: CASSYSRTAGTEAFF. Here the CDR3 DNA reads TGTGCCAGCAGTTACTCCCGGACGGCGGGGACTGAAGCTTTCTTT.